Below are 31 T cell receptor beta chains sequenced from a single sample in a study of blood T cell repertoires in COVID-19. Produced via immunoSEQ multiplex PCR; TCRdb's table is partial and in-frame only. The sample holds 93,000 or so clones; approximately 80% are singletons and the top ten take around 11%. Sequenced sample: peripheral blood. These receptors were collected from a human donor in a cohort sampled during active COVID-19.

The genes are TRBV5-6 and TRBJ2-5; the D gene is possibly TRBD1 (5 bases). Trimming took off 6 bases at V and 5 bases at J, with 11 bases between the two ends. Looked up from germline, CDR1 is SGHDT and CDR2 is YYEEEE. The CDR3 extends over 12 amino acids. The CDR3 is CASTSGKETQYF. The CDR3, as DNA: TGTGCCAGCACCTCAGGGAAGGAGACCCAGTACTTC.

V is TRBV11-3 and J is TRBJ2-3; the D gene is possibly TRBD2 (5 bases). Trimming cost V 1 base and J 0 bases, with 5 bases left between them. The CDR3 totals 14 residues. Germline CDR1 and CDR2: SGHNT and YENEEA. In DNA form, the CDR3 reads TGTGCCAGCAGCTTAGGGAGGAGCACAGATACGCAGTATTTT. Its protein is CASSLGRSTDTQYF.

This clone was counted only a few times. This sequence joins TRBV2 and TRBJ2-3; the match to TRBD2 covers 10 bases. Germline loops: CDR1 SNHLY, CDR2 FYNNEI. The CDR3 runs 14 residues. The V gene end was trimmed by 5 bases and the J gene end by 4 bases; junction bases not matched to a gene: 3. The CDR3 here is CASSLAGGADTQYF. DNA of the CDR3: TGTGCCAGCAGTTTAGCGGGGGGCGCAGATACGCAGTATTTT.

V is TRBV6-5 and J is TRBJ2-1; maybe TRBD2 (6 bases). The germline V and J ends were trimmed by 8 bases and 6 bases, with 17 bases remaining between them. The CDR3 spans 14 residues. Germline V gene sequence: CDR1 MNHEY, CDR2 SVGAGI. CDR3 sequence: CASGWDWQFNEQFF. CDR3 in DNA: TGTGCCAGCGGCTGGGACTGGCAATTCAATGAGCAGTTCTTC.

This sequence joins TRBV5-1 and TRBJ1-6; no firm D call. Trimming stripped 4 bases from V and 7 bases from J, with 9 bases between. CDR1 SGHRS and CDR2 YFSETQ come from the germline V gene. The CDR3 consists of 13 residues. The CDR3 sequence is CASSPNTNSPLHF. The CDR3 coding sequence is TGCGCCAGCAGCCCCAACACCAATTCACCCCTCCACTTT.

J is TRBJ2-7 and V is TRBV19, with a possible D match to TRBD1 (6 bases). The CDR3 length is 12 residues. V was cut by 6 bases and J by 3 bases, with 9 bases left in between. CDR1 is LNHDA, CDR2 SQIVND, per germline (reference sequence). As DNA, the CDR3 is TGTGCCAGTAGCGGGACAATCTACGAGCAGTACTTC. As protein: CASSGTIYEQYF. The whole variable domain, remainder taken from reference TRBV19 and TRBJ2-7, is DGGITQSPKYLFRKEGQNVTLSCEQNLNHDAMYWYRQDPGQGLRLIYYSQIVNDFQKGDIAEGYSVSREKKESFPLTVTSAQKNPTAFYLCASSGTIYEQYFGPGTRLTVT.

The table lists this clone with a few counts. V usage is TRBV5-4 and J usage is TRBJ1-2; 8 nucleotides align to TRBD1. Germline loops: CDR1 SGHNT, CDR2 YYREEE (reference sequence). The V and J ends lost 8 bases and 8 bases, in that order; junction bases with no gene match: 8. The CDR3 length is 12 residues. CDR3 sequence: CASTTGVSGYTF. Written as DNA, the CDR3 is TGTGCCAGTACGACAGGGGTTAGCGGCTACACCTTC.

This chain links TRBV4-3 with TRBJ1-1, with D perhaps matching TRBD1 (6 bases). The CDR3 spans 14 residues. Germline lookup yields CDR1 LGHNA and CDR2 YSLEER. Trimming cost V 1 base and J 4 bases, with 10 bases left between them. DNA for the CDR3: TGCGCCAGCAGCCAAGTCGACAGGCCCACTGAAGCTTTCTTT. Translating it yields CASSQVDRPTEAFF.

The genes are TRBV21-1 and TRBJ2-7; TRBD2, the table's D call, was not compared with the DNA. TRBV21-1 is shown as a pseudogene. This CDR3 spans 19 amino acids. CDR3 protein: CASSKDTQRGRGETGEQYF. CDR3 nucleotide sequence: TGTGCCAGCAGCAAAGACACCCAGAGGGGGCGGGGGGAGACCGGCGAGCAGTACTTC.

This chain connects TRBV5-1 to TRBJ2-4, with D perhaps TRBD1 (6 bases). The germline V gene has CDR1 SGHRS and CDR2 YFSETQ. The CDR3 covers 14 residues. Trimming took off 4 bases at V and 8 bases at J, with 16 bases between the two ends. The DNA for the CDR3 is TGCGCCAGCAGCCTGGATTCAGGGGTTTACATTCAGTACTTC. Translation gives CASSLDSGVYIQYF.

The chain joins TRBV5-1 to TRBJ1-1; possibly TRBD1 for D (6 bases). The CDR3 is 14 amino acids. The germline V gene has CDR1 SGHRS and CDR2 YFSETQ. The germline V and J ends were trimmed by 0 bases and 0 bases, with 6 bases remaining between them. The CDR3 nucleotides read TGCGCCAGCAGCTTGGAGGGGGTGAACACTGAAGCTTTCTTT. Translation gives CASSLEGVNTEAFF. Together with reference TRBV5-1 and TRBJ1-1, the CDR3 gives the full variable domain: KAGVTQTPRYLIKTRGQQVTLSCSPISGHRSVSWYQQTPGQGLQFLFEYFSETQRNKGNFPGRFSGRQFSNSRSEMNVSTLELGDSALYLCASSLEGVNTEAFFGQGTRLTVV.

The rearrangement joins TRBV6-6 to TRBJ1-1; maybe TRBD1 (6 bases). This CDR3 has 15 amino acids. V was cut by 8 bases and J by 2 bases, with 18 bases left in between. CDR1 is MNHNY, CDR2 SVGAGI, per germline (reference sequence). CDR3 sequence: CASELYREGNTEAFF. In DNA, the CDR3 is TGTGCCAGCGAACTCTACAGGGAAGGTAACACTGAAGCTTTCTTT.

The rearrangement joins TRBV4-3 to TRBJ1-1; D might be TRBD1 (5 bases). The CDR3 covers 17 residues. The V end was cut by 0 bases, the J end by 4 bases, with 18 bases between. Per germline, CDR1 LGHNA and CDR2 YSLEER. The CDR3 DNA reads TGCGCCAGCAGCCAAGATTTACAGGAGTGGGGAATCACTGAAGCTTTCTTT. It yields the protein CASSQDLQEWGITEAFF.

The chain uses TRBV6-5 and TRBJ1-1, with D unresolved. V gave up 0 bases and J gave up 1 base, with 3 bases separating them. The CDR3 covers 13 residues. Germline assignment: CDR1 MNHEY and CDR2 SVGAGI. The DNA of the CDR3 is TGTGCCAGCAGTTACTCCCGGAACACTGAAGCTTTCTTT. This encodes CASSYSRNTEAFF.

The CDR3 coding sequence is TGCGCCAGCAGCCAAGCTGGAGCGGGTGGTACAATGAGGCAGTTCTTC. Translation: CASSQAGAGGTMRQFF. The chain links TRBV4-1 to TRBJ2-1, with TRBD2 as a possible D gene (6 bases). The germline CDR1 and CDR2 sequences are MGHRA and YSYEKL. V was shortened by 1 base and J by 12 bases, with 22 bases between the two germline ends. The CDR3 loop spans 16 amino acids.

This clone occurred a few times. The chain joins TRBV5-4 to TRBJ1-1, with 7 positions matching TRBD1. V lost 3 bases to trimming and J lost 10 bases; unmatched junction nucleotides: 6. CDR3 length: 12 amino acids. In germline, CDR1 is SGHNT, CDR2 YYREEE (reference sequence). The CDR3 nucleotides are TGTGCCAGCAGCTATAGACAGGGAAGAGCTTTCTTT. Its protein is CASSYRQGRAFF.

J is TRBJ2-2 and V is TRBV24-1; 10 bases align to TRBD1. V shed 5 bases and J 3 bases; nucleotides not matched to a gene: 8. The germline V gene has CDR1 KGHDR and CDR2 SFDVKD. This CDR3 comprises 17 residues. The CDR3 sequence: CATSGPRGTGDTGELFF. DNA of the CDR3: TGTGCCACCAGTGGCCCTCGGGGGACAGGGGACACCGGGGAGCTGTTTTTT.

Regarding this clone: A junction end diverges from the germline sequence, so it may reflect a read error. The chain couples TRBV7-7 to TRBJ1-1; D remains unclear. The CDR3 runs 13 residues. Per the germline V gene, CDR1 is SSHAT and CDR2 is FNYEAQ (reference sequence). CDR3 DNA: TGTGCTAGCAGCCCCCTCCAGGCCACTGAAGCTTTCTTT. As protein: CASSPLQATEAFF.

The chain links TRBV19 to TRBJ1-5, with D possibly matching TRBD1 (5 bases). There are 14 residues in the CDR3. The germline V and J ends were trimmed by 6 bases and 1 base, with 10 bases remaining between them. Per the germline V gene, CDR1 is LNHDA and CDR2 is SQIVND (reference sequence). CDR3 in amino acids: CASRSRGSNQPQHF. Written as DNA, the CDR3 is TGTGCCAGTAGGAGTAGGGGAAGCAATCAGCCCCAGCATTTT.

The V call is TRBV4-3, the J call TRBJ2-5; D might be TRBD2 (6 bases). Trimming cost V 1 base and J 2 bases, with 14 bases left between them. CDR1 and CDR2 from the germline V gene are LGHNA and YSLEER. The CDR3 is made up of 16 amino acids. In DNA, the CDR3 is TGCGCCAGCAGCCAAGTAGTCGGGAGTCAACAAGAGACCCAGTACTTC. This codes for CASSQVVGSQQETQYF.

The chain joins TRBV3-1 (or the pseudogene TRBV3-2) to TRBJ2-1; 8 nucleotides align to TRBD1. V dropped 3 bases and J dropped 7; count of bases not matched to a gene: 5. There are 14 residues in the CDR3. Germline assignment: CDR1 LGHDT and CDR2 YNNKEL (reference sequence). The CDR3 loop is CASSQDRVVNEQFF. CDR3 sequence (DNA): TGTGCCAGCAGCCAGGACAGGGTGGTGAATGAGCAGTTCTTC.

The chain recombines TRBV4-3 with TRBJ1-2; 10 bases are a match to TRBD1. This CDR3 has 16 residues. CDR1 is LGHNA and CDR2 is YSLEER in the germline V gene. Trimming removed 4 bases from V and 4 bases from J; junction bases left unmatched: 9. The CDR3 DNA reads as TGCGCCAGCAGCCCGACCATGACAGGGGGCGGCTATGGCTACACCTTC. Translating gives CASSPTMTGGGYGYTF.

The sample holds one count of this clone. The chain joins TRBV2 to TRBJ2-5; TRBD1 matches 8 bases. Germline values: CDR1 SNHLY, CDR2 FYNNEI. V lost 5 bases and J lost 3; bases outside the gene matches: 2. CDR3 length: 13 amino acids. CDR3 region: CASSRQGKETQYF. As DNA, the CDR3 is TGTGCCAGCAGTAGACAGGGGAAAGAGACCCAGTACTTC.

V is TRBV7-6 and J is TRBJ2-1; 9 bases are shared with TRBD2. Trimming cost V 0 bases and J 4 bases; bases outside gene matches: 4. The CDR3 consists of 16 residues. CDR1 SGHVS and CDR2 FNYEAQ come from the germline V gene. CDR3: CASSLALTSGYNEQFF. CDR3 coding DNA: TGTGCCAGCAGCTTAGCGCTGACTAGCGGATACAATGAGCAGTTCTTC. Supplemented by reference TRBV7-6 and TRBJ2-1, the full variable domain reads GAGVSQSPRYKVTKRGQDVALRCDPISGHVSLYWYRQALGQGPEFLTYFNYEAQQDKSGLPNDRFSAERPEGSISTLTIQRTEQRDSAMYRCASSLALTSGYNEQFFGPGTRLTVL.

The gene calls are TRBV30 and TRBJ1-1, with 7 bases matching TRBD1. Germline CDR1 is GTSNPN and CDR2 is SVGIG (reference sequence). CDR3 length: 12 residues. The junction had 9 bases not matched to a gene; V was cut back by 3 bases and J by 11 bases. The CDR3 bases are TGTGCCTGGAGGGGGACAGAGGCCCTGGCTTTCTTT. Its protein is CAWRGTEALAFF.

The chain links TRBV6-1 to TRBJ1-5; TRBD1 is a possible D gene (5 bases). The CDR3 spans 16 residues. V was shortened by 1 base and J by 1 base, with 11 bases between the two germline ends. CDR1 MNHNS and CDR2 SASEGT come from the germline V gene. The DNA of the CDR3 is TGTGCCAGCAGTGAAGTAGCAGGGTCCAGCAATCAGCCCCAGCATTTT. This encodes CASSEVAGSSNQPQHF.

There are a few counts of this clone. V usage is TRBV5-4 and J usage is TRBJ2-2; 9 positions match TRBD1. This CDR3 contains 16 residues. The germline CDR1 and CDR2 sequences are SGHNT and YYREEE (reference sequence). V was clipped by 0 bases and J by 0 bases; unmatched bases: 0. CDR3 residues: CASSLGQGANTGELFF. As DNA, the CDR3 is TGTGCCAGCAGCTTGGGACAGGGGGCGAACACCGGGGAGCTGTTTTTT.

This chain links TRBV2 with TRBJ1-3; a weak D match, TRBD1 (6 bases). The CDR3 runs to 17 residues. CDR1 is SNHLY, CDR2 FYNNEI, per germline. V was shortened by 6 bases and J by 0 bases, with 18 bases between the two germline ends. The CDR3 region is CASSFGGGATSGNTIYF. In DNA form, the CDR3 reads TGTGCCAGCAGCTTCGGAGGGGGGGCTACCTCTGGAAACACCATATATTTT. Using reference TRBV2 and TRBJ1-3 for the parts outside the CDR3, the full variable domain is EPEVTQTPSHQVTQMGQEVILRCVPISNHLYFYWYRQILGQKVEFLVSFYNNEISEKSEIFDDQFSVERPDGSNFTLKIRSTKLEDSAMYFCASSFGGGATSGNTIYFGEGSWLTVV.

The V gene is TRBV5-1, the J gene TRBJ2-1, with D uncertain. Per germline, CDR1 SGHRS and CDR2 YFSETQ. This CDR3 region has 15 residues. V was trimmed by 3 bases and J by 0 bases, leaving 10 bases between them. CDR3 region: CASSSTDPSYNEQFF. CDR3 sequence (DNA): TGCGCCAGCAGCTCTACTGATCCCTCCTACAATGAGCAGTTCTTC.

The genes are TRBV5-6 and TRBJ2-7; 7 bases map to TRBD2. CDR3 size: 15 residues. CDR1 SGHDT and CDR2 YYEEEE come from the germline V gene. V dropped 2 bases and J dropped 1; count of bases not matched to a gene: 6. Here the CDR3 DNA reads TGTGCCAGCAGCTTACCGGGACTAACTTCCTACGAGCAGTACTTC. Translation: CASSLPGLTSYEQYF.

The chain recombines TRBV12-3 or TRBV12-4 with TRBJ2-3, with D perhaps matching TRBD2 (6 bases). Trimming stripped 2 bases from V and 4 bases from J, with 7 bases between. CDR3 length equals 13 residues. Here the CDR3 DNA reads TGTGCCAGCAGTTTAAGGAGGGCAGATACGCAGTATTTT. As protein: CASSLRRADTQYF.